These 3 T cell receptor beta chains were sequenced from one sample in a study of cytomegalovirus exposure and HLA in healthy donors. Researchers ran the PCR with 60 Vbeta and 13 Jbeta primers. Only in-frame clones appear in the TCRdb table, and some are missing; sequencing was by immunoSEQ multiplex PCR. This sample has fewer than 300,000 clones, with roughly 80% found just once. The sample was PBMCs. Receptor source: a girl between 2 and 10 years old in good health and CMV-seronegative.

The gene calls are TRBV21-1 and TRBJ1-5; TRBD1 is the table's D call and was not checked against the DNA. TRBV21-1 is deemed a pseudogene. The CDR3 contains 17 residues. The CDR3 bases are TGTGCCAGCAGCAAAGCGGCAGGGGCTGAGGGCAATCAGCCCCAGCATTTT. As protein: CASSKAAGAEGNQPQHF.

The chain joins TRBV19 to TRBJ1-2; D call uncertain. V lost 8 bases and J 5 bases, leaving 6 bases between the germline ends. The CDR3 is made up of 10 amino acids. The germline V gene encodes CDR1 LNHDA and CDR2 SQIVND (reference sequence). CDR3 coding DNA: TGTGCCAGTGAGGGATATGGCTACACCTTC. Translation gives CASEGYGYTF. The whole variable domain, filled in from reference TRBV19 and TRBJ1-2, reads DGGITQSPKYLFRKEGQNVTLSCEQNLNHDAMYWYRQDPGQGLRLIYYSQIVNDFQKGDIAEGYSVSREKKESFPLTVTSAQKNPTAFYLCASEGYGYTFGSGTRLTVV.

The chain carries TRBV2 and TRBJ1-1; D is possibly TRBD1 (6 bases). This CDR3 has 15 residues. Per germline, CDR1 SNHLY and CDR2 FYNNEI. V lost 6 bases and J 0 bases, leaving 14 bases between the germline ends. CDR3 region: CASSLRDTMNTEAFF. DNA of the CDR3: TGTGCCAGCAGCCTCCGGGACACTATGAACACTGAAGCTTTCTTT.